The 29 T cell receptor beta chains reported below all come from one sample, sequenced in a study of shared clonotypes between healthy human individuals. The repertoire was sequenced with immunoSEQ multiplex PCR; TCRdb's copy has only in-frame clones and lacks some. The sample holds approximately 2.1 million clones, approximately 95% seen once. The sequenced sample was naive CD4+ T cells from PBMCs. Documented subset: CD45RA+ positively selected. These receptors were collected from a man younger than 30 in good health. Some clones in this sample may be carry-over from other donors' samples.

Regarding this clone: The sample has other DNA sequences that encode this CDR3 too. The rearrangement joins TRBV28 to TRBJ2-7; TRBD1 agrees at 8 bases. The CDR3 has 14 residues. Germline trimming cut 5 bases from V and 2 bases from J; bases unmatched to any gene: 5. CDR1 and CDR2 (germline): MDHEN, SYDVKM. Here the CDR3 DNA reads TGTGCCAGCAGTCCCGGACAGGGAACCTACGAGCAGTACTTC. Translating it yields CASSPGQGTYEQYF.

Comments on this clone: The sample contains more than one DNA sequence encoding this CDR3. The chain employs TRBV7-3 and TRBJ1-1; the D gene is possibly TRBD1 (5 bases). CDR3 size: 13 residues. The V and J ends lost 1 base and 4 bases respectively, with 7 bases between them. The germline V gene encodes CDR1 SGHTA and CDR2 FQGTGA. Here the CDR3 reads CASSLSGGTEAFF. The CDR3 DNA is TGTGCCAGCAGCTTAAGCGGGGGCACTGAAGCTTTCTTT.

V usage is TRBV15 and J usage is TRBJ1-2; tentatively, D is TRBD1 (6 bases). CDR1 and CDR2 from the germline V gene are LNHNV and YYDKDF (reference sequence). The CDR3 is 13 amino acids. V was cut by 8 bases and J by 0 bases, with 10 bases left in between. CDR3 nucleotides: TGTGCCACCCAGACAGGAGCTAACTATGGCTACACCTTC. Protein product: CATQTGANYGYTF. Full variable domain (rest looked up from reference TRBV15 and TRBJ1-2): DAMVIQNPRYQVTQFGKPVTLSCSQTLNHNVMYWYQQKSSQAPKLLFHYYDKDFNNEADTPDNFQSRRPNTSFCFLDIRSPGLGDTAMYLCATQTGANYGYTFGSGTRLTVV.

The rearrangement joins TRBV7-9 to TRBJ2-5; 14 bases are shared with TRBD2. CDR3 length: 15 residues. V shed 11 bases and J 4 bases; nucleotides not matched to a gene: 9. Per the germline V gene, CDR1 is SEHNR and CDR2 is FQNEAQ (reference sequence). The CDR3, as DNA: TGTGCCGGGCAGGGACTAGCGGGAGTGGGAGAGACCCAGTACTTC. Protein sequence: CAGQGLAGVGETQYF.

The chain couples TRBV9 to TRBJ1-1; 10 bases fit TRBD1. CDR1 and CDR2 from the germline V gene are SGDLS and YYNGEE. J was trimmed by 6 bases and V by 4 bases; bases with no gene match: 9. The CDR3 contains 15 residues. The CDR3 sequence is CASSPQTGGFAEAFF. CDR3 nucleotides: TGTGCCAGCAGCCCCCAGACAGGGGGCTTCGCTGAAGCTTTCTTT.

The chain employs TRBV7-9 and TRBJ1-4; maybe TRBD1 (6 bases). This CDR3 has 16 amino acids. The V gene lost 1 base and the J gene lost 4 bases, with 13 bases spanning the gap. The V gene's germline CDR1 is SEHNR and CDR2 FQNEAQ (reference sequence). The CDR3 DNA reads TGTGCCAGCAGCTTAGACCCTGACAGGTTTAATGAAAAACTGTTTTTT. This gives the protein CASSLDPDRFNEKLFF.

The chain combines TRBV29-1 with TRBJ2-3, with a possible D match to TRBD1 (6 bases). This CDR3 has 14 residues. Germline CDR1 is SQVTM and CDR2 is ANQGSEA. The CDR3 is CSGGLGAGTDTQYF. Written as DNA, the CDR3 is TGCAGTGGGGGTTTGGGGGCCGGCACAGATACGCAGTATTTT.

This chain uses TRBV5-1 with TRBJ1-5, with D uncertain. Trimming shortened V by 0 bases and J by 7 bases, and 23 bases separated the two germline ends. The CDR3 spans 18 residues. CDR1 is SGHRS, CDR2 YFSETQ, per germline. The CDR3 DNA reads as TGCGCCAGCAGCTTGGCCCCAAATGGGCAGGTCCGGAACCAGCCCCAGCATTTT. Its protein is CASSLAPNGQVRNQPQHF.

The V call is TRBV4-1, the J call TRBJ1-1, with D tentatively TRBD1 (6 bases). With 1 base removed from V and 5 bases from J, the gap between germline ends came to 23 bases. The CDR3 spans 18 residues. Germline CDR1 reads MGHRA; CDR2 reads YSYEKL. CDR3 residues: CASSQVIFVRGQSTEAFF. Written as DNA, the CDR3 is TGCGCCAGCAGCCAAGTTATATTTGTTAGAGGACAGTCGACTGAAGCTTTCTTT.

The rearrangement joins TRBV5-1 to TRBJ2-7, with D possibly TRBD2 on 5 matching bases. V lost 4 bases to trimming and J lost 1 base, with 15 bases between them. CDR3 length: 15 residues. Per germline, CDR1 SGHRS and CDR2 YFSETQ. In DNA, the CDR3 is TGCGCCAGCAGCAGTACCCCTATAGCGTCCTACGAGCAGTACTTC. Protein product: CASSSTPIASYEQYF. Together with reference TRBV5-1 and TRBJ2-7, the CDR3 gives the full variable domain: KAGVTQTPRYLIKTRGQQVTLSCSPISGHRSVSWYQQTPGQGLQFLFEYFSETQRNKGNFPGRFSGRQFSNSRSEMNVSTLELGDSALYLCASSSTPIASYEQYFGPGTRLTVT.

The chain joins TRBV5-1 to TRBJ1-3, with TRBD1 matching over 9 bases. The V gene's germline CDR1 is SGHRS and CDR2 YFSETQ. This CDR3 spans 17 amino acids. V lost 3 bases, J lost 4 bases, and 11 bases stayed unmatched. In DNA, the CDR3 is TGCGCCAGCAGCTCCGGACAGGGGACTTTGGGAGGAAACACCATATATTTT. Its translation is CASSSGQGTLGGNTIYF.

The V and J genes are TRBV27 and TRBJ2-1; 8 nucleotides match TRBD1. CDR1 is MNHEY and CDR2 is SMNVEV in the germline V gene (reference sequence). The CDR3 runs to 15 residues. Trimming removed 2 bases from V and 4 bases from J; junction bases left unmatched: 4. The CDR3 DNA reads as TGTGCCAGCAGTTTAAGGGACAGGAAATACAATGAGCAGTTCTTC. Protein sequence: CASSLRDRKYNEQFF.

This sequence joins TRBV5-4 and TRBJ1-5, with 7 bases fitting TRBD1. Germline assignment: CDR1 SGHNT and CDR2 YYREEE (reference sequence). V lost 0 bases to trimming and J lost 3 bases; unmatched junction nucleotides: 3. The CDR3 has 15 residues. This CDR3 is CASSLGGTVNQPQHF. The CDR3 DNA reads as TGTGCCAGCAGCTTGGGGGGGACAGTCAATCAGCCCCAGCATTTT.

This chain links TRBV11-1 with TRBJ2-2; D is tentatively TRBD1 or TRBD2 (5 bases each). Germline CDR1 reads SGHAT; CDR2 reads FQDESV (reference sequence). V was pared by 6 bases and J by 6 bases, with 17 bases between. This CDR3 has 15 amino acids. CDR3 nucleotide sequence: TGTGCCAGCAGGGTAAACCCTGGGGGTGCCGGGGAGCTGTTTTTT. Translation gives CASRVNPGGAGELFF.

The J gene is TRBJ2-1, the V gene TRBV6-5; D remains unclear. CDR3 size: 11 residues. The V gene's germline CDR1 is MNHEY and CDR2 SVGAGI. The V end was cut by 7 bases, the J end by 5 bases, with 6 bases between. CDR3 DNA: TGTGCCAGCAATTCGAACAATGAGCAGTTCTTC. Translating it yields CASNSNNEQFF.

The V gene is TRBV6-1, the J gene TRBJ1-2; no clear D. The V end lost 1 base, the J end lost 4 bases, and 10 bases lay between the germline ends. CDR1 is MNHNS and CDR2 is SASEGT in the germline V gene. The length of the CDR3 is 14 residues. The CDR3 is CASSEVAGFYGYTF. The CDR3, as DNA: TGTGCCAGCAGTGAAGTGGCGGGCTTCTATGGCTACACCTTC.

This clone turned up a few times. Other DNA sequences within the sample encode an identical CDR3. The chain has TRBV30 and TRBJ2-2; no clear D. Germline-derived CDR1 and CDR2 are GTSNPN and SVGIG (reference sequence). Trimming removed 0 bases from V and 7 bases from J, with 3 bases in between. CDR3 size: 11 residues. In DNA, the CDR3 is TGTGCCTGGAGTGTGAGCGGGGAGCTGTTTTTT. Its protein is CAWSVSGELFF.

CDR3 nucleotide sequence: TGTGCCAGCAGTGTTAGCGGGAGACTCCAAGAGACCCAGTACTTC. The encoded protein is CASSVSGRLQETQYF. The chain links TRBV5-4 to TRBJ2-5; TRBD2 matches 9 bases. With 5 bases clipped from V and 1 base from J, the junction kept 6 bases outside the gene matches. Germline CDR1 reads SGHNT; CDR2 reads YYREEE (reference sequence). CDR3 length equals 15 residues.

V is TRBV11-1 and J is TRBJ2-2; unclear D gene. CDR1 and CDR2 from the germline V gene are SGHAT and FQDESV (reference sequence). V lost 2 bases and J 0 bases, leaving 7 bases between the germline ends. CDR3 length equals 15 residues. This CDR3 reads CASSLLWPNTGELFF. As DNA, the CDR3 is TGTGCCAGCAGCTTACTCTGGCCGAACACCGGGGAGCTGTTTTTT.

V usage is TRBV28 and J usage is TRBJ2-1, with 8 bases matching TRBD2. This CDR3 region has 18 residues. V trimming: 5 bases; J trimming: 1 base; junction bases outside the gene matches: 13. Germline CDR1 reads MDHEN; CDR2 reads SYDVKM. The CDR3 spells CASSLPLLREGSYNEQFF. In nucleotides, the CDR3 is TGTGCCAGCAGTCTCCCACTTCTTCGGGAGGGGTCCTACAATGAGCAGTTCTTC.

The chain has TRBV7-2 and TRBJ2-7, with 9 bases identical to TRBD1. There are 16 residues in the CDR3. Per the germline V gene, CDR1 is SGHTA and CDR2 is FQGNSA. Trimming cost V 0 bases and J 1 base; bases outside gene matches: 4. The CDR3 reads CASSLARGQGSYEQYF. The CDR3 DNA sequence: TGTGCCAGCAGCTTAGCGCGGGGACAGGGATCCTACGAGCAGTACTTC.

The chain has TRBV6-5 and TRBJ1-2; D might be TRBD1 (5 bases). CDR3 length: 12 residues. Trimming left V 7 bases short and J 8 bases short, with 14 bases between. Germline lookup yields CDR1 MNHEY and CDR2 SVGAGI. The CDR3 loop is CASTPGQTGYTF. CDR3 bases: TGTGCCAGCACCCCAGGGCAGACAGGCTACACCTTC.

This chain uses TRBV7-9 with TRBJ2-7; 14 bases line up with TRBD2. Germline V gene lookup returns CDR1 SEHNR and CDR2 FQNEAQ (reference sequence). The CDR3 is 17 residues long. Losses at the gene ends were 6 bases for V and 3 bases for J; bases not matched to a gene: 10. The CDR3, as DNA: TGTGCCAGCAGTCTCCGCGCCGGGACTAGCGGGAGCTACGAGCAGTACTTC. The encoded protein is CASSLRAGTSGSYEQYF.

The J gene is TRBJ2-5, the V gene TRBV9, with 8 bases aligning to TRBD1. Germline trimming cut 0 bases from V and 5 bases from J; bases unmatched to any gene: 6. CDR1 and CDR2 from the germline V gene are SGDLS and YYNGEE. The CDR3 loop spans 15 amino acids. CDR3 DNA sequence: TGTGCCAGCAGCGTAGATGCAGGGGGCAAGGAGACCCAGTACTTC. Its protein product is CASSVDAGGKETQYF. Together with reference TRBV9 and TRBJ2-5, the CDR3 gives the full variable domain: DSGVTQTPKHLITATGQRVTLRCSPRSGDLSVYWYQQSLDQGLQFLIQYYNGEERAKGNILERFSAQQFPDLHSELNLSSLELGDSALYFCASSVDAGGKETQYFGPGTRLLVL.

This chain links TRBV6-4 with TRBJ2-3; 10 bases map to TRBD2. With V trimmed by 4 bases and J by 2 bases, 12 bases remained unmatched. The CDR3 is 18 amino acids. In germline, CDR1 is MRHNA, CDR2 SNTAGT. As DNA, the CDR3 is TGTGCCAGCAGTGCCCAACCGGCTAGCGGGAGTTACACAGATACGCAGTATTTT. Protein product: CASSAQPASGSYTDTQYF.

The chain combines TRBV5-1 with TRBJ2-1, with unresolved D. Germline V gives CDR1 SGHRS, CDR2 YFSETQ. Trimming cost V 2 bases and J 9 bases, with 12 bases left between them. The CDR3 covers 13 residues. The DNA of the CDR3 is TGCGCCAGCAGCTTCCCAAACAAAGGTGAGCAGTTCTTC. It is translated as CASSFPNKGEQFF.

In regard to this clone: Other nucleotide sequences in the sample specify the same CDR3. The CDR3 DNA reads as TGTGCCAGCACGCTCAAAGAGACCCAGTACTTC. Its translation is CASTLKETQYF. V and J are TRBV28 and TRBJ2-5; D unclear. CDR1 MDHEN and CDR2 SYDVKM come from the germline V gene. The CDR3 has 11 residues. Deletions cut 7 bases from V and 3 bases from J, with 6 bases between.

The chain employs TRBV6-4 and TRBJ2-1; D not resolved. V dropped 6 bases and J dropped 5 bases, with 17 bases sitting between them. Germline CDR1 and CDR2: MRHNA and SNTAGT. The CDR3 spans 15 residues. This CDR3 is CASSDDQTGHNEQFF. The CDR3 DNA reads as TGTGCCAGCAGCGACGACCAAACTGGCCACAATGAGCAGTTCTTC.

CDR3 bases: TGTGCCAGCAGCTTGGGTGGCGCGGGAGTGGAGACCCAGTACTTC. Residues: CASSLGGAGVETQYF. The rearrangement joins TRBV5-4 to TRBJ2-5, with 7 bases fitting TRBD2. The CDR3 is 15 residues long. The V and J ends lost 0 bases and 5 bases, in that order; junction bases with no gene match: 7. Germline assignment: CDR1 SGHNT and CDR2 YYREEE (reference sequence).